This TCR beta chain is drawn from a study of metastatic and nonmetastatic thyroid tumors. No treatment had been given to any patient before thyroid surgery. Per the original methods: The study's classifier, a distant-metastasis tool for papillary thyroid cancer, was built using CDR3 differences across clinicopathological groups. TCRdb re-called clones via MiXCR from the PCR reads. The V and J calls and clone size are TCRdb's, not the authors'. In the table there are approximately 37,000 clones, around 23% of which are singletons. The sample holds a few counts of this clone. The germline V gene has CDR1 SGDLS and CDR2 YYNGEE. V shed 0 bases, J shed 0 bases, and the junction held 5 bases outside the gene matches. The CDR3 contains 19 residues.

This receptor was identified in a male donor with papillary thyroid cancer or a benign thyroid nodule (not recorded which). Some clones in this sample may be carry-over from other donors' samples. This sequence joins TRBV9 and TRBJ2-1; 14 bases are shared with TRBD2. What was sequenced was tumor tissue. CDR3 bases: TGTGCCAGCAGCGTAGAAGGGACTAGCGGGAGTCTCTCCTACAATGAGCAGTTCTTC. Translation gives CASSVEGTSGSLSYNEQFF.